Presented here are 21 T cell receptor beta chains from one specimen sequenced in a study of blood T cells in healthy people across ages. Then a second PCR, running about 7 to 11 cycles, was carried out with a sample-barcoded 5' primer and a J-beta primer mix. TCRdb processed the 5' RACE reads anew with MiXCR; each CDR3 protein has one entry. This sample has 1,500,000 or so distinct CDR3 sequences; approximately 59% occur once, and the top ten carry more than 6%. Sequences were obtained from blood. Receptor source: a man aged 18 to 29 in good health.

The rearrangement joins TRBV6-1 to TRBJ1-2; D is unresolved. Germline CDR1 is MNHNS and CDR2 is SASEGT. With 3 bases removed from V and 4 bases from J, the gap between germline ends came to 15 bases. CDR3 size: 15 residues. CDR3 amino acids: CASSDPPDGRYGYTF. The CDR3 nucleotides are TGTGCCAGCAGTGATCCCCCGGACGGCCGCTATGGCTACACCTTC.

V usage is TRBV15 and J usage is TRBJ2-3, with D perhaps TRBD2 (6 bases). The CDR3 has 12 residues. Trimming stripped 1 base from V and 11 bases from J, with 10 bases between. CDR1 LNHNV and CDR2 YYDKDF come from the germline V gene (reference sequence). The CDR3 sequence is CATSRAEGVQYF. The CDR3, as DNA: TGTGCCACCAGCAGAGCGGAGGGTGTGCAGTATTTT.

Concerning this clonotype itself: One end of the junction is discordant with germline, which a read error may explain. The chain joins TRBV29-1 to TRBJ2-1; TRBD1 or TRBD2 may be the D gene (6 bases each). The germline gives CDR1 SQVTM, CDR2 ANQGSEA. The CDR3 sequence is 14 residues long. The CDR3 here is CSFEGGQAYNEQFF. CDR3 bases: TGCAGCTTTGAAGGGGGGCAGGCTTACAATGAGCAGTTCTTC.

The chain is built from TRBV18 and TRBJ2-5, with D unresolved. The CDR3 has 14 residues. V dropped 3 bases and J dropped 4 bases, with 12 bases sitting between them. CDR1 is KGHSH, CDR2 LQKENI, per germline. The CDR3 nucleotides are TGTGCCAGCTCACCGACACACCGGAGAGAGACCCAGTACTTC. Translating it yields CASSPTHRRETQYF.

This chain links TRBV2 with TRBJ1-4; D is ambiguous. Trimming cost V 0 bases and J 4 bases, with 3 bases left between them. CDR1 is SNHLY and CDR2 is FYNNEI in the germline V gene. The CDR3 is made up of 13 amino acids. CDR3 region: CASSEALNEKLFF. In DNA form, the CDR3 reads TGTGCCAGCAGTGAAGCCCTTAATGAAAAACTGTTTTTT.

The chain employs TRBV4-1 and TRBJ1-1; D is uncertain. This CDR3 spans 15 amino acids. Trimming cost V 5 bases and J 0 bases, with 13 bases left between them. Germline V lookup: CDR1 MGHRA, CDR2 YSYEKL. CDR3 sequence (DNA): TGCGCCAGCAGCACCCAGACAACCATGAACACTGAAGCTTTCTTT. It encodes CASSTQTTMNTEAFF.

This clonotype was detected only once. The rearrangement joins TRBV20-1 to TRBJ2-1, with 10 bases identical to TRBD2. The CDR3 extends over 15 amino acids. The V segment lost 3 bases and the J segment 9 bases; nucleotides outside the gene matches: 11. Germline loops: CDR1 DFQATT, CDR2 SNEGSKA (reference sequence). The CDR3 protein is CSARDVVSGGSEQFF. CDR3 sequence (DNA): TGCAGTGCTAGGGACGTTGTTAGCGGGGGGTCTGAGCAGTTCTTC.

The chain uses TRBV20-1 and TRBJ1-1; no definite D call. CDR3 length: 13 amino acids. V lost 6 bases and J 3 bases, leaving 14 bases between the germline ends. Germline V gives CDR1 DFQATT, CDR2 SNEGSKA (reference sequence). This CDR3 is CSALQGRDTEAFF. In DNA, the CDR3 is TGCAGTGCACTGCAAGGGCGGGACACTGAAGCTTTCTTT.

This clonotype was seen only a few times. V usage is TRBV15 and J usage is TRBJ2-2, with 10 bases that match TRBD2. The CDR3 runs 15 residues. The ends lost 10 bases at V and 2 bases at J; junction bases unmatched: 7. Germline V gene data show CDR1 as LNHNV and CDR2 as YYDKDF (reference sequence). The CDR3: CAIFSGGTNTGELFF. In DNA form, the CDR3 reads TGTGCCATCTTTAGCGGGGGGACAAACACCGGGGAGCTGTTTTTT.

The V call is TRBV10-2, the J call TRBJ1-2; D unclear. V gave up 3 bases and J gave up 10 bases, with 21 bases separating them. The CDR3 loop spans 15 amino acids. Germline V lookup: CDR1 WSHSY, CDR2 SAAADI. CDR3 protein: CASSDLGRIRDDYTF. In nucleotides, the CDR3 is TGCGCCAGCAGTGATTTAGGCCGCATAAGGGATGACTACACCTTC.

V gene TRBV7-9 combines with J gene TRBJ2-1, with D hard to call. The ends were cut back, 8 bases at V and 7 bases at J, with 15 bases in the middle. The CDR3 is 13 amino acids. Germline CDR1 and CDR2: SEHNR and FQNEAQ (reference sequence). The CDR3 loop is CASRPFWGNEQFF. The CDR3 DNA sequence: TGTGCCAGCCGACCTTTTTGGGGAAATGAGCAGTTCTTC.

This clonotype was detected only a few times. The chain combines TRBV29-1 with TRBJ2-7, with 7 positions matching TRBD2. The CDR3 is 13 amino acids. CDR1 and CDR2 (germline): SQVTM, ANQGSEA. V lost 5 bases to trimming and J lost 0 bases; unmatched junction nucleotides: 4. The CDR3 DNA reads as TGCAGCGTTTTGGGGACTAACTCCTACGAGCAGTACTTC. This sequence encodes CSVLGTNSYEQYF.

The rearrangement uses TRBV4-3 and TRBJ2-7, with 7 bases identical to TRBD2. With the DNA end fitting TRBJ2-5 better, the J assignment may be wrong. CDR3 length equals 14 residues. Germline CDR1 LGHNA, CDR2 YSLEER. The CDR3 sequence: CASSQKAGKETQYF. The CDR3 coding sequence is TGCGCCAGCAGCCAAAAAGCGGGAAAGGAGACCCAGTACTTC.

The chain combines TRBV7-9 with TRBJ2-5; D might be TRBD2 (5 bases). V gave up 7 bases and J gave up 0 bases, with 12 bases separating them. CDR3 length: 14 residues. Germline V lookup: CDR1 SEHNR, CDR2 FQNEAQ (reference sequence). This CDR3 is CASTHGEYQETQYF. The CDR3 DNA is TGTGCCAGCACCCACGGGGAGTACCAAGAGACCCAGTACTTC.

The chain uses TRBV27 and TRBJ1-1; no definite D call. The germline CDR1 and CDR2 sequences are MNHEY and SMNVEV (reference sequence). V lost 8 bases and J 1 base, leaving 11 bases between the germline ends. This CDR3 has 13 amino acids. CDR3 in amino acids: CASSMAENTEAFF. The CDR3 nucleotides are TGTGCCAGCTCAATGGCCGAGAACACTGAAGCTTTCTTT.

Worth noting for this clonotype: Compared with germline, one end of the junction differs, possibly owing to a read error. The chain employs TRBV5-1 and TRBJ2-5; no firm D call. CDR1 and CDR2 (germline): SGHRS, YFSETQ. The length of the CDR3 is 15 residues. DNA for the CDR3: TGTGCCAGCAGCCCTGACCTCCCGGGCCCGGAGACCCAGTACTTC. Translated: CASSPDLPGPETQYF.

This clonotype was seen once. The gene calls are TRBV20-1 and TRBJ2-7; D is perhaps TRBD2 (5 bases). Germline lookup yields CDR1 DFQATT and CDR2 SNEGSKA (reference sequence). V was clipped by 3 bases and J by 6 bases, with 15 bases between them. CDR3 size: 13 residues. Here the CDR3 DNA reads TGCAGTGCTAGTGTGACTACTTTCGGCGAGCAGTACTTC. Translated: CSASVTTFGEQYF.

The J gene is TRBJ2-7, the V gene TRBV5-1; D is unresolved. The CDR3 spans 15 residues. Germline V gene data show CDR1 as SGHRS and CDR2 as YFSETQ. V was shortened by 0 bases and J by 3 bases, with 13 bases between the two germline ends. The CDR3 nucleotides are TGCGCCAGCAGCTTGGCGGGCAGCAGCTACTACGAGCAGTACTTC. It yields the protein CASSLAGSSYYEQYF.

This clonotype was counted once. The chain uses TRBV18 and TRBJ2-7; D not certain. Germline-derived CDR1 and CDR2 are KGHSH and LQKENI. This CDR3 has 14 residues. V lost 3 bases and J 2 bases, leaving 11 bases between the germline ends. For the CDR3, the DNA is TGTGCCAGCTCACCGAGTATTTTGCCCTACGAGCAGTACTTC. Its protein product is CASSPSILPYEQYF.

The V call is TRBV6-6, the J call TRBJ1-4; D uncertain. CDR3 length: 13 residues. The V gene's germline CDR1 is MNHNY and CDR2 SVGAGI (reference sequence). Trimming stripped 6 bases from V and 7 bases from J, with 12 bases between. DNA of the CDR3: TGTGCCAGCAGCCCCATGGAGGTTGAAAAACTGTTTTTT. It specifies CASSPMEVEKLFF.

The chain employs TRBV11-2 and TRBJ2-3; 9 bases line up with TRBD1. Trimming removed 2 bases from V and 5 bases from J; junction bases left unmatched: 14. This CDR3 region has 18 residues. Germline assignment: CDR1 SGHAT and CDR2 FQNNGV. The CDR3 bases are TGTGCCAGCAGCTTAACAGGACAGGGGCCCACGGGGGAAGATACGCAGTATTTT. Residues: CASSLTGQGPTGEDTQYF.